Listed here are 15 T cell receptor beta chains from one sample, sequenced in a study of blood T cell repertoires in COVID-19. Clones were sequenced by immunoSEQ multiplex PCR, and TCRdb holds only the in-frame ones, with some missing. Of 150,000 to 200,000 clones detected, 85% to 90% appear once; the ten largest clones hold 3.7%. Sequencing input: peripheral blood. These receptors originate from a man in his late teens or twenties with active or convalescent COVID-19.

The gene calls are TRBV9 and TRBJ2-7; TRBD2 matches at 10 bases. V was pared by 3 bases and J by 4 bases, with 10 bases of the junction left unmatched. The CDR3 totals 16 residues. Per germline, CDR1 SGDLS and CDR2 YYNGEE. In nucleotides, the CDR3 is TGTGCCAGCAGCGACCGTACCGGGACTAGCGTATACGAGCAGTACTTC. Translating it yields CASSDRTGTSVYEQYF.

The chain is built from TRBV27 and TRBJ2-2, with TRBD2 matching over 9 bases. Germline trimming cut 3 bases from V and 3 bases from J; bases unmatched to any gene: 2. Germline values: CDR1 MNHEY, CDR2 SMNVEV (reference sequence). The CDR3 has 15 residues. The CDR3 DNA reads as TGTGCCAGCAGTTTCAGCGGGGGGTACACCGGGGAGCTGTTTTTT. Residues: CASSFSGGYTGELFF.

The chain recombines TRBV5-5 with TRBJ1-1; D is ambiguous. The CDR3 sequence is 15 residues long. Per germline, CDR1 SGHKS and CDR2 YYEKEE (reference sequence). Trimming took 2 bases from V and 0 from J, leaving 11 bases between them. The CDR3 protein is CASSFTKAVNTEAFF. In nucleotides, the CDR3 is TGTGCCAGCAGCTTCACTAAAGCAGTGAACACTGAAGCTTTCTTT.

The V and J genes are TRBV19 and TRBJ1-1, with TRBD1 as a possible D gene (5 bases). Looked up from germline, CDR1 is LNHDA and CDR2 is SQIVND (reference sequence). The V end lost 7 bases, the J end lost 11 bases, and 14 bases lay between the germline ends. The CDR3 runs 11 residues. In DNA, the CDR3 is TGTGCCAGTATCGATCAGGGTGATGCTTTCTTT. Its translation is CASIDQGDAFF.

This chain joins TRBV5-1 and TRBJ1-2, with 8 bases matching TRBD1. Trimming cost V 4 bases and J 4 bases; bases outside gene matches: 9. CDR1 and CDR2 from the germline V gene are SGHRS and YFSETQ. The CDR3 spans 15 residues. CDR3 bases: TGCGCCAGCAGCCGTTCAGGGGGCTCAGGCTATGGCTACACCTTC. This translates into CASSRSGGSGYGYTF.

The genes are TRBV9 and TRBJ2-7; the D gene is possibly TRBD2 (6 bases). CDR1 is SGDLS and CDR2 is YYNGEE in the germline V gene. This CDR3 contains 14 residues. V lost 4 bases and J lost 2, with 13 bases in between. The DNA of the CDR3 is TGTGCCAGCAGCCCCCTGGGGGGACCCTACGAGCAGTACTTC. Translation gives CASSPLGGPYEQYF.

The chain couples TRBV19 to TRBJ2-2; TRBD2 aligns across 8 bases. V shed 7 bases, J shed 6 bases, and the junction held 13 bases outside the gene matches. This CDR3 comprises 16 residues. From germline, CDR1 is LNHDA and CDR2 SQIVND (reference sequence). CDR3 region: CASNPRSGIVAGELFF. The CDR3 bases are TGTGCCAGTAACCCCCGTAGCGGGATAGTCGCCGGGGAGCTGTTTTTT.

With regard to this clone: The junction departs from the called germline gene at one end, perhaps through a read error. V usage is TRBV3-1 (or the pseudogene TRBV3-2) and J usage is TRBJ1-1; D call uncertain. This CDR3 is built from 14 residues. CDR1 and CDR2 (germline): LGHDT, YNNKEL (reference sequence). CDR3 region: CASTQTARNSEAFF. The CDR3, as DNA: TGTGCCAGCACCCAAACGGCCAGGAACTCTGAAGCTTTCTTT.

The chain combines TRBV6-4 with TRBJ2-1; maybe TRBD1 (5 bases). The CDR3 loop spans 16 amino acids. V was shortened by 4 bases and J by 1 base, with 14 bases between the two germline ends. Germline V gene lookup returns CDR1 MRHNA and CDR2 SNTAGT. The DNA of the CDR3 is TGTGCCAGCAGTGTAACCGGAGCAGGGTCCTACAATGAGCAGTTCTTC. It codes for CASSVTGAGSYNEQFF.

CDR3 DNA: TGTGCCAGCAGAACGGGACTAGCGGGAGCTGAGCAGTTCTTC. Its protein is CASRTGLAGAEQFF. This rearrangement joins TRBV9 to TRBJ2-1; 14 positions agree with TRBD2. Germline values: CDR1 SGDLS, CDR2 YYNGEE. With 5 bases clipped from V and 9 bases from J, the junction kept 4 bases outside the gene matches. There are 14 residues in the CDR3.

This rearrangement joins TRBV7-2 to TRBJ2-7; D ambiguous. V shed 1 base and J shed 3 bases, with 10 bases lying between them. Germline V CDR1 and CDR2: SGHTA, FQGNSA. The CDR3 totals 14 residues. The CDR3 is CASSLGYENYEQYF. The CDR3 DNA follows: TGTGCCAGCAGCTTAGGATACGAGAACTACGAGCAGTACTTC.

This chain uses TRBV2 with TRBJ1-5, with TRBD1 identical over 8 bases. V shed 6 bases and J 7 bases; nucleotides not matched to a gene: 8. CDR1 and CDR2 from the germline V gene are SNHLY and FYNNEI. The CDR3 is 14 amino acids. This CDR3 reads CASSLGQGGQPQHF. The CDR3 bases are TGTGCCAGCAGCCTCGGACAGGGAGGCCAGCCCCAGCATTTT.

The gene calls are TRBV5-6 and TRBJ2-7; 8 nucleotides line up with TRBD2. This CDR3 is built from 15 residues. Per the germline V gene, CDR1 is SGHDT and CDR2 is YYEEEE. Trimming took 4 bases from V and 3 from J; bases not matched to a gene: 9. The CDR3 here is CASSPPRLAFYEQYF. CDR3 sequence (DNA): TGTGCCAGCAGCCCTCCCAGACTAGCGTTCTACGAGCAGTACTTC.

The DNA of the CDR3 is TGTGCCAGCAGTTTATCTGGGACAGCGTATGGCTACACCTTC. The encoded protein is CASSLSGTAYGYTF. V gene TRBV27 combines with J gene TRBJ1-2, with 7 bases aligning to TRBD1. This CDR3 has 14 residues. J lost 5 bases, V lost 0 bases, and 3 bases had no gene match. Germline V gives CDR1 MNHEY, CDR2 SMNVEV (reference sequence).

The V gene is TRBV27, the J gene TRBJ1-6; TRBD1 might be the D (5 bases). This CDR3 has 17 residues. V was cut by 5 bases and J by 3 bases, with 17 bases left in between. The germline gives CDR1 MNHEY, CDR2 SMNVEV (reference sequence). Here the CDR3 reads CASSLPSDRNYNSPLHF. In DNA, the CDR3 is TGTGCCAGCAGTCTGCCTTCAGACAGAAACTATAATTCACCCCTCCACTTT.